The table lists the clone carrying this T cell receptor beta chain with a count of one. Antigen unknown. A second PCR, run for about 7 to 11 cycles, used a sample-barcoded 5' primer plus a J-beta primer mix. Each cDNA molecule was tagged by a template-switch adaptor that had 12 random nucleotides. TCRdb reanalysed the 5' RACE reads using MiXCR and keeps one entry per CDR3 protein. The profile shows some 1.8 million distinct CDR3 sequences, more than 35% of them singletons. Per sample, at least 5 micrograms of total RNA were extracted. This entry comes from a study of blood T cells in healthy people across ages. Overall study findings and caveats: The authors considered diversity estimates from one million T cells to be underestimates. Older individuals had lower TCR beta diversity per million T cells (the decline was roughly linear).

The CDR3 totals 12 residues. The V gene lost 3 bases and the J gene lost 11 bases, with 12 bases spanning the gap. Sequencing used blood. This sequence joins TRBV12-3 or TRBV12-4 and TRBJ2-3; no reliable D call. This TCR was recovered from a human donor in good health. CDR3 nucleotides: TGTGCCAGCAGTTTCTCCAGGATAGAGCAGTATTTT. Protein product: CASSFSRIEQYF.